The entry that follows covers one T cell receptor beta chain sequence. Its antigen remains unidentified. The CDR3 runs to 15 residues. The germline CDR1 and CDR2 sequences are LNHNV and YYDKDF (reference sequence). V lost 5 bases and J lost 0; bases outside the gene matches: 6. Naive CD8 cells comprised CD45RO-negative, CCR7-positively selected cells, excluding terminally differentiated effector memory CD45RA+ cells. Healthy adults negative for HIV, lacking recent acute infections or vaccinations, served as donors. Nashville, Tennessee was home to all donors, each a Caucasian adult. The sample is drawn from a study of shared clonotypes between healthy human individuals. As for the study in general: The study drew on two women and a few men aged 18 to 49 as donors.

Overall study results and limits: It was the non-shared clonotypes that had lower generation probabilities than clonotypes shared by all four donors.

Clones were read by immunoSEQ multiplex PCR, and TCRdb kept only the in-frame ones, dropping some. The data contain roughly 2.1 million clones, 85% to 95% of them singletons. The chain uses TRBV15 and TRBJ1-1; 7 nucleotides align to TRBD1. Sequenced input: naive CD8+ T cells from PBMCs. The TCR originated in a man younger than 35 in good health. Some clones in this sample may be carry-over from other donors' samples. The CDR3 sequence is CATSERQGMNTEAFF. CDR3 coding DNA: TGTGCCACCAGCGAAAGACAGGGAATGAACACTGAAGCTTTCTTT.